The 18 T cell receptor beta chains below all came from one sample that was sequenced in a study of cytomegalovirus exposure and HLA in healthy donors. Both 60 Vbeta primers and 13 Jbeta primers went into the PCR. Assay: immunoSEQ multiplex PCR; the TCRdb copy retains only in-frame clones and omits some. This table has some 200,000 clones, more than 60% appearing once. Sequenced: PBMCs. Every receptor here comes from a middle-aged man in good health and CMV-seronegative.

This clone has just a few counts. CDR3 amino acids: CASSLEAGNYGYTF. The CDR3 DNA sequence: TGTGCCAGCAGCTTAGAAGCAGGCAACTATGGCTACACCTTC. The V gene is TRBV7-2, the J gene TRBJ1-2; D ambiguous. Trimming cost V 1 base and J 2 bases, with 8 bases left between them. The V gene's germline CDR1 is SGHTA and CDR2 FQGNSA. The CDR3 has 14 residues.

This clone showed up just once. Written as DNA, the CDR3 is TGTGCCACCAGCAGTAGCGGGCCTGACTCCTACAATGAGCAGTTCTTC. This gives the protein CATSSSGPDSYNEQFF. The rearrangement joins TRBV15 to TRBJ2-1; the match to TRBD2 covers 7 bases. The CDR3 is 16 residues long. Germline assignment: CDR1 LNHNV and CDR2 YYDKDF (reference sequence). V shed 3 bases, J shed 0 bases, and the junction held 5 bases outside the gene matches. The variable domain in full, with the rest retrieved from reference TRBV15 and TRBJ2-1, is DAMVIQNPRYQVTQFGKPVTLSCSQTLNHNVMYWYQQKSSQAPKLLFHYYDKDFNNEADTPDNFQSRRPNTSFCFLDIRSPGLGDTAMYLCATSSSGPDSYNEQFFGPGTRLTVL.

The CDR3 loop reads CAITSASGRYEQYF. The CDR3 nucleotides read TGTGCCATCACGTCAGCTAGCGGGAGGTACGAGCAGTACTTC. V and J are TRBV10-3 and TRBJ2-7, with TRBD2 matching over 11 bases. The germline gives CDR1 ENHRY, CDR2 SYGVKD. V lost 7 bases, J lost 4 bases, and 6 bases stayed unmatched. The CDR3 runs 14 residues.

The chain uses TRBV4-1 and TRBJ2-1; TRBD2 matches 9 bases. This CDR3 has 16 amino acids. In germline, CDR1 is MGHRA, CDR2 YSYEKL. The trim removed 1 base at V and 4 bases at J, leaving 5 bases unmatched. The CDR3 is CASSQGRGRGYNEQFF. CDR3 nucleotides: TGCGCCAGCAGCCAAGGGCGCGGGAGGGGTTACAATGAGCAGTTCTTC.

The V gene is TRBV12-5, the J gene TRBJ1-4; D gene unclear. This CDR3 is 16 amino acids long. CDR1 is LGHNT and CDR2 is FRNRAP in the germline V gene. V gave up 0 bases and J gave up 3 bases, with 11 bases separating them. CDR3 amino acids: CASGLVPLAPNEKLFF. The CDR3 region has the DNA TGTGCTAGTGGTTTGGTACCTTTGGCCCCTAATGAAAAACTGTTTTTT.

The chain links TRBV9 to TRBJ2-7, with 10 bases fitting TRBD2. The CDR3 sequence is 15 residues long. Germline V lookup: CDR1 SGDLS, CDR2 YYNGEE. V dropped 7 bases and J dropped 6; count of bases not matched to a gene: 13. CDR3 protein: CASSSRSGRSVEQYF. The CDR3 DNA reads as TGTGCCAGCTCCTCTCGTAGCGGGAGGTCGGTCGAGCAGTACTTC.

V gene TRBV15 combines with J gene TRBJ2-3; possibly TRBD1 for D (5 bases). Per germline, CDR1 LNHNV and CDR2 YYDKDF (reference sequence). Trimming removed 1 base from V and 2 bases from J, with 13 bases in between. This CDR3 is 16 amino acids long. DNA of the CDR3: TGTGCCACCAGCAGAGGGGCCAGGGCCTACACAGATACGCAGTATTTT. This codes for CATSRGARAYTDTQYF.

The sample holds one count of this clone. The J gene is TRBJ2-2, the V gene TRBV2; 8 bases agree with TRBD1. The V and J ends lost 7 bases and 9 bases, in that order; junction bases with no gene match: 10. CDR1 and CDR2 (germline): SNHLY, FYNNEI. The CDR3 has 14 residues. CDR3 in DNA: TGTGCCAGCACCCCCGGGACAGGTGCGCGGGAGCTGTTTTTT. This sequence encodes CASTPGTGARELFF. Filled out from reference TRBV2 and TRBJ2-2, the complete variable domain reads EPEVTQTPSHQVTQMGQEVILRCVPISNHLYFYWYRQILGQKVEFLVSFYNNEISEKSEIFDDQFSVERPDGSNFTLKIRSTKLEDSAMYFCASTPGTGARELFFGEGSRLTVL.

The chain's CDR3 is CASTVRGANTGELFF. The CDR3 DNA follows: TGTGCCAGCACCGTAAGGGGCGCGAACACCGGGGAGCTGTTTTTT. This chain joins TRBV7-9 and TRBJ2-2; tentative D call: TRBD1 (5 bases). Per the germline V gene, CDR1 is SEHNR and CDR2 is FQNEAQ (reference sequence). Trimming took 7 bases from V and 0 from J, leaving 12 bases between them. The CDR3 is 15 amino acids. The whole variable domain, remainder taken from reference TRBV7-9 and TRBJ2-2, is DTGVSQNPRHKITKRGQNVTFRCDPISEHNRLYWYRQTLGQGPEFLTYFQNEAQLEKSRLLSDRFSAERPKGSFSTLEIQRTEQGDSAMYLCASTVRGANTGELFFGEGSRLTVL.

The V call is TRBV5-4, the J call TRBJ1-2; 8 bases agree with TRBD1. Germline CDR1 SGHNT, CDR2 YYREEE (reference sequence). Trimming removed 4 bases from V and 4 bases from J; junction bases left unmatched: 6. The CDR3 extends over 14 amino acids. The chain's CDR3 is CASSNMDRVYGYTF. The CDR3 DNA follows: TGTGCCAGCAGCAATATGGACAGGGTCTATGGCTACACCTTC. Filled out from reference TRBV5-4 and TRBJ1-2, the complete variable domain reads ETGVTQSPTHLIKTRGQQVTLRCSSQSGHNTVSWYQQALGQGPQFIFQYYREEENGRGNFPPRFSGLQFPNYSSELNVNALELDDSALYLCASSNMDRVYGYTFGSGTRLTVV.

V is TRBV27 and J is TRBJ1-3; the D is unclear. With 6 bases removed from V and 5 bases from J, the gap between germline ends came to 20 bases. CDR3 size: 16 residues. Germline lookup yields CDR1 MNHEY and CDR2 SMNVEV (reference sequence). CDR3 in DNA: TGTGCCAGCAGGCCGCTAGCAGGTTTTGATAGAAACACCATATATTTT. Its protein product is CASRPLAGFDRNTIYF.

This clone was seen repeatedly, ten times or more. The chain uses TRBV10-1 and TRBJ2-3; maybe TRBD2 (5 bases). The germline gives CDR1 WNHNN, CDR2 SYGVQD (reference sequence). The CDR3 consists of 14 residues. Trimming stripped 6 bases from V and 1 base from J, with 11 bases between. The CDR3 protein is CASSPRTGTDTQYF. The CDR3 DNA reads TGCGCCAGCAGCCCTAGGACTGGCACAGATACGCAGTATTTT.

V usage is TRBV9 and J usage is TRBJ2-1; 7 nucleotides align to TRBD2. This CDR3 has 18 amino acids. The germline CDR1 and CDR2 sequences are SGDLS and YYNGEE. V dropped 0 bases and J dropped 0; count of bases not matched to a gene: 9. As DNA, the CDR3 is TGTGCCAGCAGCGTAGCTACGGGAGGCGGCAGCTCCTACAATGAGCAGTTCTTC. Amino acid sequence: CASSVATGGGSSYNEQFF.

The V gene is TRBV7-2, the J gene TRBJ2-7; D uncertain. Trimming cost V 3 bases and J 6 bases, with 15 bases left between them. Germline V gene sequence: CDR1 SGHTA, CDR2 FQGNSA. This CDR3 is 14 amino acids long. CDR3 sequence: CASSLGNWMPEQYF. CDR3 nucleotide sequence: TGTGCCAGCAGCTTGGGCAACTGGATGCCCGAGCAGTACTTC.

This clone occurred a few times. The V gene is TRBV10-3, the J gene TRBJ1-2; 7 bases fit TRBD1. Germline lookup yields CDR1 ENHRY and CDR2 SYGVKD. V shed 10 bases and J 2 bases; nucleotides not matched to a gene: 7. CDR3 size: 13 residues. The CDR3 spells CATLRGQNYGYTF. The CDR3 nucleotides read TGTGCCACCCTTAGGGGACAGAACTATGGCTACACCTTC.

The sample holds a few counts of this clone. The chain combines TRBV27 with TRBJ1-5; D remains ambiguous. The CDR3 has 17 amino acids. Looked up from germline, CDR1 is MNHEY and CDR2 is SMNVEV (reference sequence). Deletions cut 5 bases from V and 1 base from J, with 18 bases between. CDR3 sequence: CASSPTRFRGSNQPQHF. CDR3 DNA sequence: TGTGCCAGCAGTCCGACCCGTTTCCGAGGGAGCAATCAGCCCCAGCATTTT.

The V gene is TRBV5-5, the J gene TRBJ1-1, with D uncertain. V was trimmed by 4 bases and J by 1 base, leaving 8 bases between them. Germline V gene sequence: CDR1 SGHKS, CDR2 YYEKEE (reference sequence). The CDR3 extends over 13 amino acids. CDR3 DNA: TGTGCCAGCAGCATAGTAACGAACACTGAAGCTTTCTTT. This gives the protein CASSIVTNTEAFF.

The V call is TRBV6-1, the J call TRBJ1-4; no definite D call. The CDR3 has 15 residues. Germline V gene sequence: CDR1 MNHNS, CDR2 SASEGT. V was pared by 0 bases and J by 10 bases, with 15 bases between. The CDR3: CASSEASTQSGKLFF. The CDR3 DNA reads TGTGCCAGCAGTGAAGCATCCACTCAAAGTGGAAAACTGTTTTTT.